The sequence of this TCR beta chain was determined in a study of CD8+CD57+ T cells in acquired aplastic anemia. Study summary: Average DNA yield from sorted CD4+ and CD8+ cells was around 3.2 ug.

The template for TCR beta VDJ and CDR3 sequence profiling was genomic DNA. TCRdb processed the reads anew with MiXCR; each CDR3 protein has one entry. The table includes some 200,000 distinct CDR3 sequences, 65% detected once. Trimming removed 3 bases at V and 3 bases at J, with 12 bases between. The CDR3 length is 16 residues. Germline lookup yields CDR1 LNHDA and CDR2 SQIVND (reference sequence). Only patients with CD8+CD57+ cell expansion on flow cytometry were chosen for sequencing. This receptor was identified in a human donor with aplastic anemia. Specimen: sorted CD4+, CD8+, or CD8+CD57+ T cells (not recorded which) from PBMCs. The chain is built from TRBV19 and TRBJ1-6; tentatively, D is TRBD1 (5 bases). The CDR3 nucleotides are TGTGCCAGTAGTATCGGGAGACAGATCTATAATTCACCCCTCCACTTT. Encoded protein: CASSIGRQIYNSPLHF.